These T cell receptor beta chains were read from a single sample in a study of Ad26.COV2.S vaccination and SARS-CoV-2 variants. Using immunoSEQ multiplex PCR, the repertoire was profiled, and TCRdb retains in-frame clones only, with some absent. The sample carries about 390,000 clones, 75% to 90% recorded once. Sample: peripheral blood, taken in a trial of Ad26.COV2.S vaccine versus placebo. The receptors were sampled from a person aged 18-65 years who received the Ad26.COV2.S COVID-19 vaccine or a placebo. Both conserved end residues are part of each CDR3. Each record gives: clone size, V gene, J gene, D gene, CDR3 length, CDR3 protein, CDR3 DNA. A D gene is named only where the DNA matches it firmly. Clone size is given for some rows only: seen once, a few or many times, or a class if the clone is expanded.

>NA|TRBV5-4|TRBJ2-5|TRBD1|14
CASSPGTAEETQYF
TGTGCCAGCAGCCCTGGGACAGCCGAAGAGACCCAGTACTTC
>NA|TRBV2|TRBJ2-5|NA|15
CASRGMRRDQETQYF
TGTGCCAGCAGGGGGATGCGGAGGGACCAAGAGACCCAGTACTTC
>NA|TRBV25-1|TRBJ2-1|TRBD1|13
CASSVAGGDEQFF
TGTGCCAGCAGTGTGGCAGGGGGCGATGAGCAGTTCTTC
>NA|TRBV2|TRBJ1-2|NA|15
CASSEYGGRSYGYTF
TGTGCCAGCAGTGAATACGGGGGTCGGTCCTATGGCTACACCTTC
>NA|TRBV7-2|TRBJ1-4|NA|14
CASSLGQGFGKLFF
TGTGCCAGCAGCTTAGGGCAGGGCTTCGGAAAACTGTTTTTT
>many|TRBV2|TRBJ2-7|TRBD1|15
CASKLNRDSGHEQYF
TGTGCCAGCAAATTAAACCGGGACAGTGGCCACGAGCAGTACTTC
>NA|TRBV5-4|TRBJ2-6|TRBD1|16
CASSLGTGTGANVLTF
TGTGCCAGCAGCCTAGGGACAGGTACTGGGGCCAACGTCCTGACTTTC
>NA|TRBV18|TRBJ2-7|NA|12
CASSGETREQYF
TGTGCCAGCTCGGGGGAGACGCGGGAGCAGTACTTC
>NA|TRBV13|TRBJ2-7|TRBD1|16
CASSSPRDRGVYEQYF
TGTGCCAGCAGCTCACCCCGGGACAGGGGCGTATACGAGCAGTACTTC
>NA|TRBV5-4|TRBJ2-1|NA|14
CASSSTGSYNEQFF
TGTGCCAGCAGCTCGACAGGCTCCTACAATGAGCAGTTCTTC
>NA|TRBV21-1|TRBJ1-5|NA|13
CASSKRGNQPQHF
TGTGCCAGCAGCAAAAGGGGCAATCAGCCCCAGCATTTT
>NA|TRBV7-8|TRBJ2-5|NA|12
CASSFSEETQYF
TGTGCCAGCAGCTTTTCCGAAGAGACCCAGTACTTC
>NA|TRBV7-9|TRBJ1-1|NA|12
CASRSQYTEAFF
TGTGCCAGCAGATCCCAATATACTGAAGCTTTCTTT
>NA|TRBV10-2|TRBJ1-6|TRBD1|16
CASSETGTGWYSPLHF
TGCGCCAGCAGTGAAACCGGGACAGGGTGGTACTCACCCCTCCACTTT
>few|TRBV30|TRBJ1-5|NA|13
CAWSVSRRRLKHF
TGTGCCTGGAGTGTTAGCCGGCGACGGCTCAAGCATTTT
>NA|TRBV6-5|TRBJ1-1|TRBD1|13
CASSYTIQGVAFF
TGTGCCAGCAGTTACACGATACAGGGGGTGGCTTTCTTT
>NA|TRBV6-5|TRBJ2-7|NA|14
CASSYSGTQYEQYF
TGTGCCAGCAGTTACTCCGGGACACAGTACGAGCAGTACTTC
>NA|TRBV2|TRBJ1-2|NA|14
CASSLTSTTSGYTF
TGTGCCAGCAGTTTGACATCTACGACGAGTGGCTACACCTTC
>NA|TRBV19|TRBJ1-3|NA|17
CASSINPWRASGNTIYF
TGTGCCAGTAGTATTAATCCATGGAGAGCCTCTGGAAACACCATATATTTT
>NA|TRBV12-3/TRBV12-4|TRBJ1-5|NA|13
CASTRDSDQPQHF
TGTGCCAGCACCCGGGACTCAGATCAGCCCCAGCATTTT
>NA|TRBV27|TRBJ1-2|NA|14
CASSSGPRDYGYTF
TGTGCCAGCAGTTCCGGGCCACGGGACTATGGCTACACCTTC
>NA|TRBV6-6|TRBJ1-3|NA|14
CASTSTASGNTIYF
TGTGCCAGCACCTCGACAGCCTCTGGAAACACCATATATTTT
>NA|TRBV25-1|TRBJ2-7|NA|14
CASSESGQTYEQYF
TGTGCCAGCAGTGAATCCGGACAGACCTACGAGCAGTACTTC
>NA|TRBV3-1/TRBV3-2|TRBJ1-2|NA|14
CASSQTGDYYGYTF
TGTGCCAGCAGCCAAACCGGCGATTACTATGGCTACACCTTC
>NA|TRBV4-1|TRBJ2-3|TRBD2|16
CASSQVAGGRTDTQYF
TGCGCCAGCAGCCAAGTAGCGGGGGGCCGCACAGATACGCAGTATTTT
>NA|TRBV19|TRBJ1-1|TRBD1|12
CATRQGGTEAFF
TGTGCCACACGACAGGGTGGGACTGAAGCTTTCTTT
>NA|TRBV25-1|TRBJ2-7|NA|12
CASSRGSYEQYF
TGTGCCAGTAGCAGGGGTTCCTACGAGCAGTACTTC
>NA|TRBV10-1|TRBJ2-3|TRBD1|13
CASSGITGGPQYF
TGCGCCAGCAGCGGAATCACAGGGGGCCCCCAGTATTTT
>NA|TRBV7-2|TRBJ2-7|NA|12
CASSLLGYEQYF
TGTGCCAGCAGCTTATTAGGATACGAGCAGTACTTC
>NA|TRBV18|TRBJ2-3|TRBD2|16
CASSPFTSGGTDTQYF
TGTGCCAGCTCACCTTTTACTAGCGGAGGCACAGATACGCAGTATTTT
>NA|TRBV6-5|TRBJ1-1|NA|13
CASRLAWNTEAFF
TGTGCCAGCAGGCTTGCATGGAACACTGAAGCTTTCTTT
>few|TRBV7-9|TRBJ2-1|TRBD2|16
CASSLGASGGANEQFF
TGTGCCAGCAGCTTAGGGGCTAGCGGGGGGGCCAATGAGCAGTTCTTC
>NA|TRBV6-1|TRBJ1-2|NA|14
CASSEGQWSYGYTF
TGTGCCAGCAGTGAGGGTCAGTGGAGCTATGGCTACACCTTC
>NA|TRBV27|TRBJ1-4|NA|16
CASKSRGPATNEKLFF
TGTGCCAGCAAATCACGGGGTCCGGCGACTAATGAAAAACTGTTTTTT
>NA|TRBV5-1|TRBJ2-5|NA|15
CASSSPGTFQETQYF
TGCGCCAGCAGCAGCCCGGGGACTTTTCAAGAGACCCAGTACTTC
>once|TRBV2|TRBJ2-1|TRBD2|16
CASSESSGGRPNEQFF
TGTGCCAGCAGTGAATCTAGCGGGGGCCGCCCCAATGAGCAGTTCTTC
>NA|TRBV18|TRBJ2-7|NA|14
CASSPVQVPYEQYF
TGTGCCAGCTCACCGGTACAGGTCCCCTACGAGCAGTACTTC
>NA|TRBV3-1/TRBV3-2|TRBJ1-1|NA|13
CASTLRGETEAFF
TGTGCCAGCACCCTAAGGGGGGAGACTGAAGCTTTCTTT
>NA|TRBV6-2/TRBV6-3|TRBJ2-7|NA|12
CASSWTYYEQYF
TGTGCCAGCAGTTGGACTTACTACGAGCAGTACTTC
>NA|TRBV5-1|TRBJ1-2|NA|12
CASSFDGYGYTF
TGCGCCAGCAGCTTCGACGGGTATGGCTACACCTTC
>NA|TRBV11-2|TRBJ2-2|TRBD2|16
CASSYLAGGNTGELFF
TGTGCCAGCAGCTATCTAGCGGGGGGAAACACCGGGGAGCTGTTTTTT
>NA|TRBV10-3|TRBJ1-2|NA|13
CAINGREKAGYTF
TGTGCCATCAACGGCAGGGAGAAAGCTGGCTACACCTTC
>once|TRBV3-1/TRBV3-2|TRBJ2-1|TRBD2|17
CASSQVRGGASYSEQFF
TGTGCCAGCAGCCAAGTGCGCGGGGGGGCCAGTTACAGCGAGCAGTTCTTC
>NA|TRBV5-1|TRBJ2-1|TRBD1|15
CASTPGQGSYNEQFF
TGCGCCAGCACCCCGGGACAGGGTTCCTACAATGAGCAGTTCTTC
>NA|TRBV7-9|TRBJ1-1|NA|15
CASSLVGGTNTEAFF
TGTGCCAGCAGCTTAGTCGGCGGGACGAACACTGAAGCTTTCTTT